A selection of T cell receptor beta chains follows, all from one sample in a study of T cell changes during pregnancy in multiple sclerosis. Measured with immunoSEQ multiplex PCR; TCRdb has only the in-frame clones, and not every one. The sample has about 44,000 clones; 75% to 95% are singletons. The sequenced sample was CD4+ T cells from peripheral blood mononuclear cells, obtained before pregnancy. The receptor set was obtained from a female donor with multiple sclerosis, enrolled in a pregnancy study. Both conserved end residues are part of each CDR3. Each record gives: J gene, D gene, V gene, clone size, CDR3 protein, CDR3 DNA. The D gene is left open where the match is weak. Clone size is given for some rows only: seen once, a few or many times, or a class if the clone is expanded.

J: TRBJ1-1
D: TRBD1
V: TRBV5-1
size: -
CDR3: CASKMTGRRTEAFF
DNA: TGCGCCAGCAAGATGACAGGGCGTAGGACTGAAGCTTTCTTT

J: TRBJ2-7
D: -
V: TRBV6-5
size: -
CDR3: CASSYSAQVSEQYF
DNA: TGTGCCAGCAGTTACTCGGCACAGGTATCAGAGCAGTACTTC

J: TRBJ1-1
D: -
V: TRBV15
size: -
CDR3: CATSREGGNTEAFF
DNA: TGTGCCACCAGCAGAGAAGGCGGGAACACTGAAGCTTTCTTT

J: TRBJ1-2
D: TRBD1
V: TRBV5-4
size: -
CDR3: CASSPDRGYGYTF
DNA: TGTGCCAGCAGCCCGGACAGGGGCTATGGCTACACCTTC

J: TRBJ2-1
D: TRBD2
V: TRBV19
size: -
CDR3: CASSTRLAGGLRSYNEQFF
DNA: TGTGCCAGTAGTACCCGACTAGCGGGGGGGCTTCGTTCCTACAATGAGCAGTTCTTC

J: TRBJ1-2
D: -
V: TRBV27
size: -
CDR3: CASSPRDRPRYGYTF
DNA: TGTGCCAGCAGTCCGAGAGACAGGCCTCGCTATGGCTACACCTTC

J: TRBJ2-7
D: -
V: TRBV30
size: -
CDR3: CAWTLPGSYEQYF
DNA: TGTGCCTGGACCCTCCCGGGCTCCTACGAGCAGTACTTC

J: TRBJ2-1
D: TRBD2
V: TRBV7-9
size: -
CDR3: CASSLRPSGAIEQFF
DNA: TGTGCCAGCAGCTTAAGGCCTAGCGGAGCGATAGAGCAGTTCTTC

J: TRBJ2-5
D: -
V: TRBV7-3
size: -
CDR3: CASSSGQNKETQYF
DNA: TGTGCCAGCAGCTCGGGACAAAACAAGGAGACCCAGTACTTC

J: TRBJ2-1
D: TRBD2
V: TRBV7-6
size: -
CDR3: CASSLTREGNEQFF
DNA: TGTGCCAGCAGCTTAACGCGGGAGGGCAATGAGCAGTTCTTC

J: TRBJ1-2
D: -
V: TRBV2
size: -
CDR3: CASSEFRQGLTLGYGYTF
DNA: TGTGCCAGCAGTGAATTTCGGCAGGGTTTGACTCTGGGCTATGGCTACACCTTC

J: TRBJ2-1
D: -
V: TRBV15
size: -
CDR3: CATSRQGRQFF
DNA: TGTGCCACCAGCAGACAGGGTCGGCAGTTCTTC

J: TRBJ2-5
D: TRBD2
V: TRBV2
size: -
CDR3: CASRGGRGGGETQYF
DNA: TGTGCCAGCAGGGGGGGGAGGGGTGGAGGAGAGACCCAGTACTTC

J: TRBJ2-7
D: TRBD2
V: TRBV6-5
size: -
CDR3: CASSYSVTSGSYEQYF
DNA: TGTGCCAGCAGTTACTCGGTAACTAGCGGCTCCTACGAGCAGTACTTC

J: TRBJ2-1
D: -
V: TRBV7-6
size: -
CDR3: CASSVYPSLEQFF
DNA: TGTGCCAGCAGCGTCTACCCTAGTCTTGAGCAGTTCTTC

J: TRBJ1-5
D: TRBD1
V: TRBV7-2
size: -
CDR3: CASSLGDRGQPQHF
DNA: TGTGCCAGCAGCTTGGGGGACAGGGGTCAGCCCCAGCATTTT

J: TRBJ1-1
D: -
V: TRBV30
size: -
CDR3: CAWSLSSTEAFF
DNA: TGTGCCTGGAGTCTGAGTTCCACTGAAGCTTTCTTT

J: TRBJ1-5
D: TRBD1
V: TRBV28
size: -
CDR3: CASSSPGQGNQPQHF
DNA: TGTGCCAGCAGTTCCCCGGGACAGGGGAATCAGCCCCAGCATTTT

J: TRBJ2-2
D: -
V: TRBV25-1
size: -
CDR3: CASSIDSNTGELFF
DNA: TGTGCCAGCAGTATTGACAGTAACACCGGGGAGCTGTTTTTT

J: TRBJ1-1
D: TRBD1
V: TRBV27
size: -
CDR3: CASRVGDRGSVNTEAFF
DNA: TGTGCCAGCAGAGTAGGGGACAGGGGGTCCGTGAACACTGAAGCTTTCTTT

J: TRBJ2-5
D: TRBD2
V: TRBV7-2
size: -
CDR3: CASSLAAGEQETQYF
DNA: TGTGCCAGCAGCTTAGCTGCGGGGGAACAAGAGACCCAGTACTTC

J: TRBJ2-3
D: TRBD2
V: TRBV7-3
size: -
CDR3: CASSLWATSGALSTDTQYF
DNA: TGTGCCAGCAGCTTATGGGCGACTAGCGGAGCTCTTAGCACAGATACGCAGTATTTT

J: TRBJ2-1
D: TRBD1
V: TRBV5-1
size: -
CDR3: CASSWGTGGRNEQFF
DNA: TGCGCCAGCAGCTGGGGGACAGGGGGCCGCAATGAGCAGTTCTTC

J: TRBJ2-2
D: -
V: TRBV7-2
size: -
CDR3: CASSFGGANTGELFF
DNA: TGTGCCAGCAGCTTCGGAGGGGCGAACACCGGGGAGCTGTTTTTT

J: TRBJ2-2
D: -
V: TRBV4-1
size: once
CDR3: CASSQVLVMNTGELFF
DNA: TGCGCCAGCAGCCAAGTTCTCGTTATGAACACCGGGGAGCTGTTTTTT

J: TRBJ2-3
D: TRBD2
V: TRBV7-6
size: -
CDR3: CASSFQTSGSTDTQYF
DNA: TGTGCCAGCAGCTTTCAGACTAGCGGTAGCACAGATACGCAGTATTTT

J: TRBJ1-1
D: -
V: TRBV7-3
size: -
CDR3: CASSLGASWEHTEAFF
DNA: TGTGCCAGCAGCTTAGGGGCCTCCTGGGAACACACTGAAGCTTTCTTT

J: TRBJ2-3
D: -
V: TRBV4-1
size: -
CDR3: CASSPGGTGLTDTQYF
DNA: TGCGCCAGCAGCCCGGGAGGGACAGGGCTCACAGATACGCAGTATTTT

J: TRBJ2-1
D: -
V: TRBV11-2
size: -
CDR3: CASSPGLSNEQFF
DNA: TGTGCCAGCAGCCCGGGTCTCTCGAATGAGCAGTTCTTC

J: TRBJ2-7
D: TRBD2
V: TRBV2
size: -
CDR3: CASSERSSGGPHEQYF
DNA: TGTGCCAGCAGTGAACGTTCTAGCGGAGGGCCCCACGAGCAGTACTTC

J: TRBJ2-2
D: TRBD2
V: TRBV6-6
size: -
CDR3: CASSPLAGGLYGELFF
DNA: TGTGCCAGCAGCCCACTAGCGGGAGGGCTATACGGGGAGCTGTTTTTT

J: TRBJ2-6
D: -
V: TRBV27
size: -
CDR3: CASSVWGGSSGANVLTF
DNA: TGTGCCAGCAGTGTTTGGGGGGGCAGCTCTGGGGCCAACGTCCTGACTTTC

J: TRBJ2-1
D: TRBD2
V: TRBV4-1
size: -
CDR3: CASRQLAGVYNEQFF
DNA: TGCGCCAGCAGGCAACTAGCGGGAGTCTACAATGAGCAGTTCTTC

J: TRBJ2-1
D: -
V: TRBV4-3
size: once
CDR3: CASSLRDTIYNEQFF
DNA: TGCGCCAGCAGCCTCCGGGACACCATCTACAATGAGCAGTTCTTC

J: TRBJ1-1
D: TRBD1
V: TRBV18
size: -
CDR3: CASSPGQAGRGAFF
DNA: TGTGCCAGCTCACCGGGACAGGCGGGGCGTGGAGCTTTCTTT

J: TRBJ1-2
D: -
V: TRBV2
size: -
CDR3: CASSEGLQHGYTF
DNA: TGTGCCAGCAGTGAAGGGCTACAGCATGGCTACACCTTC

J: TRBJ2-7
D: -
V: TRBV19
size: few
CDR3: CASSIATGQSYEQYF
DNA: TGTGCCAGTAGTATAGCCACCGGACAGTCCTACGAGCAGTACTTC

J: TRBJ1-1
D: -
V: TRBV19
size: -
CDR3: CASSIRGNTEAFF
DNA: TGTGCCAGTAGTATCAGGGGAAACACTGAAGCTTTCTTT

J: TRBJ1-3
D: -
V: TRBV5-1
size: -
CDR3: CASSLGRGNTIYF
DNA: TGCGCCAGCAGCTTGGGGAGAGGAAACACCATATATTTT

J: TRBJ2-7
D: TRBD1
V: TRBV5-4
size: -
CDR3: CASSLRAGGGEQYF
DNA: TGTGCCAGCAGCTTGAGGGCAGGGGGTGGGGAGCAGTACTTC

J: TRBJ1-2
D: -
V: TRBV19
size: -
CDR3: CASSIEGLYGYTF
DNA: TGTGCCAGTAGTATCGAGGGACTCTATGGCTACACCTTC

J: TRBJ2-2
D: TRBD1
V: TRBV11-2
size: -
CDR3: CASSHLRRKQGAGTGELFF
DNA: TGTGCCAGCAGCCATCTTCGCCGGAAACAGGGGGCGGGCACCGGGGAGCTGTTTTTT

J: TRBJ2-7
D: TRBD1
V: TRBV11-3
size: -
CDR3: CASSPGKGALYEQYF
DNA: TGTGCCAGCAGCCCAGGGAAGGGGGCTCTATACGAGCAGTACTTC

J: TRBJ2-3
D: -
V: TRBV27
size: -
CDR3: CASSSGRSTDTQYF
DNA: TGTGCCAGCAGTTCTGGCAGGAGCACAGATACGCAGTATTTT

J: TRBJ2-3
D: -
V: TRBV5-1
size: -
CDR3: CASSLETPTDTQYF
DNA: TGCGCCAGCAGCTTGGAGACACCTACAGATACGCAGTATTTT

J: TRBJ1-2
D: -
V: TRBV29-1
size: once
CDR3: CSVGRGGGYTF
DNA: TGCAGCGTCGGCCGCGGTGGCGGCTACACCTTC

J: TRBJ1-1
D: -
V: TRBV19
size: once
CDR3: CASSITANTEAFF
DNA: TGTGCCAGTAGTATCACAGCGAACACTGAAGCTTTCTTT

J: TRBJ2-7
D: -
V: TRBV18
size: -
CDR3: CASSPGGRTSYEQYF
DNA: TGTGCCAGCTCACCAGGGGGCCGCACCTCCTACGAGCAGTACTTC

J: TRBJ2-7
D: -
V: TRBV25-1
size: -
CDR3: CASIYEQYF
DNA: TGTGCCAGCATATACGAGCAGTACTTC

J: TRBJ2-3
D: -
V: TRBV5-4
size: once
CDR3: CASSFGGPDTQYF
DNA: TGTGCCAGCAGCTTCGGGGGACCAGATACGCAGTATTTT

J: TRBJ1-1
D: -
V: TRBV19
size: -
CDR3: CASSMAGVVTEAFF
DNA: TGTGCCAGTAGTATGGCAGGGGTAGTCACTGAAGCTTTCTTT

J: TRBJ2-6
D: -
V: TRBV7-3
size: once
CDR3: CASSSGYRESSGANVLTF
DNA: TGTGCCAGCAGCTCAGGGTACAGGGAAAGCTCTGGGGCCAACGTCCTGACTTTC

J: TRBJ1-5
D: TRBD1
V: TRBV5-8
size: -
CDR3: CASSPGTGVDQPQHF
DNA: TGTGCCAGCAGCCCAGGGACAGGTGTGGATCAGCCCCAGCATTTT

J: TRBJ2-5
D: TRBD1
V: TRBV6-1
size: -
CDR3: CASRYDRGQKETQYF
DNA: TGTGCCAGCAGATACGACAGGGGGCAAAAAGAGACCCAGTACTTC

J: TRBJ1-6
D: TRBD1
V: TRBV5-4
size: -
CDR3: CASSEGQGGNSPLHF
DNA: TGTGCCAGCAGCGAGGGACAGGGGGGGAATTCACCCCTCCACTTT

J: TRBJ1-1
D: -
V: TRBV5-1
size: once
CDR3: CASSSTRNTEAFF
DNA: TGCGCCAGCAGCTCAACACGTAACACTGAAGCTTTCTTT

J: TRBJ2-3
D: -
V: TRBV7-8
size: -
CDR3: CASTLGGGTDTQYF
DNA: TGTGCCAGCACCCTTGGCGGGGGCACAGATACGCAGTATTTT

J: TRBJ2-5
D: TRBD1
V: TRBV2
size: -
CDR3: CASSRLRQGRIQETQYF
DNA: TGTGCCAGCAGCCGACTTAGACAGGGTAGGATCCAAGAGACCCAGTACTTC

J: TRBJ1-1
D: -
V: TRBV7-9
size: -
CDR3: CASSLARGGDTEAFF
DNA: TGTGCCAGCAGCTTAGCCCGGGGGGGGGACACTGAAGCTTTCTTT

J: TRBJ1-6
D: -
V: TRBV19
size: once
CDR3: CATRGESYSPLHF
DNA: TGTGCCACCCGGGGGGAGTCCTATTCACCCCTCCACTTT